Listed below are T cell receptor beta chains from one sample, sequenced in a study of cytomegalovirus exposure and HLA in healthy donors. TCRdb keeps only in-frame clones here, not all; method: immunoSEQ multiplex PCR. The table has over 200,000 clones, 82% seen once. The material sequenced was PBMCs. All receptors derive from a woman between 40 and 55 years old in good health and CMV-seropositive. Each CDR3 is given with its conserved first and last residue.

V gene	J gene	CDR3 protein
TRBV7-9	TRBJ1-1	CASSPFSLNTEAFF
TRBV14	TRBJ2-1	CASSQDSKRANYNEQFF
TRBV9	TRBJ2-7	CASSLGGQGGPLGQYF
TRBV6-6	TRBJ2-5	CASRLTSGQETQYF
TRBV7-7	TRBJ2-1	CASSLNRRGSPYNEQFF
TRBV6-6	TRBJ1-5	CASSPPYSNQPQHF
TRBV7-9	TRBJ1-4	CASSIGTGSHEKLFF
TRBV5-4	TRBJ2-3	CASSLTSGRAGTQYF
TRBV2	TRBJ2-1	CASSPTSGHNEQFF
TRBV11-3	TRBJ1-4	CASSLGGVDEKLFF
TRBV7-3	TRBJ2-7	CASSFGGGPSYEQYF
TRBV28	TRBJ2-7	CASSSNLGLAGGPSYEQYF
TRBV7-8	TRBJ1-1	CASSLGDRGRRMNTEAFF
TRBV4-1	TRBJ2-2	CASSQPGGNTGELFF
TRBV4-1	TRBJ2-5	CASSRSRDRGRAQETQYF
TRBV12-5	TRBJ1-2	CASGLNPGQNYGYTF
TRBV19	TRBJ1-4	CASSSGGHEKLFF
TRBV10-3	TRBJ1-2	CAINKGQEGYTF
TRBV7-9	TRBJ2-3	CASSLVSGTDTQYF
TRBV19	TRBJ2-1	CASSFSGRRSYNEQFF
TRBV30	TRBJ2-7	CAWSARSEQYF
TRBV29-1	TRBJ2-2	CSVDGGNTGELFF
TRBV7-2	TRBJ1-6	CASSLAIPGQTNNSPLHF
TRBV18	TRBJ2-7	CASRIGRGREQYF
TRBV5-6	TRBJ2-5	CASSLGQGMETQYF
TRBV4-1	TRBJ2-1	CASSRTVGTSGGNEQFF
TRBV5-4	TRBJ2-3	CASSFPLGGRTDTQYF
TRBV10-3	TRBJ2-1	CANRDRGYNEQFF
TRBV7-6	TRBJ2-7	CASSLDFGLLSYEQYF
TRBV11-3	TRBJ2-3	CASSARQGFSDTQYF
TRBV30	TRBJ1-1	CAWRYAMRGTEAFF
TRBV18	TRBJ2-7	CASSRDSYEQYF
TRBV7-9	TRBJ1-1	CSSSLGQVPYQEAFF
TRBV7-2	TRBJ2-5	CASSLDRRGETQYF
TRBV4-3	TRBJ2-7	CASSQGTGSSYEQYF
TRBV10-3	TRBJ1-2	CAIKSGTGDTMRYTF
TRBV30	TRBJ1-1	CAWSRGRAFF
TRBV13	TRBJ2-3	CASSLLTSGGAMQYF
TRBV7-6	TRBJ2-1	CASSLRASGGLNEQFF
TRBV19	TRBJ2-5	CASSIGRRVQETQYF
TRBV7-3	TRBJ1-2	CASSLREGYTF
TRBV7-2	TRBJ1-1	CASSSTQGSAFF
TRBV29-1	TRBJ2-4	CSVEAWTTTTKKSAKNIQYF
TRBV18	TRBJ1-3	CASSPGLSSGNTIYF
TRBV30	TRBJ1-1	CALSGRNTEAFF
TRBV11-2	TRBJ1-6	CASSLAGRNSPLHF
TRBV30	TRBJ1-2	CAWSREVDGYTF
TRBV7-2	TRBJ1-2	CASSLGGDSPRGGYTF
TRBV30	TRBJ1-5	CAWQPGQGLASNQPQHF
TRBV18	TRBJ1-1	CASSGQGAPFMNTESFF
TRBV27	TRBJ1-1	CASSLGASPNTEAFF
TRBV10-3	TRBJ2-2	CAISPTMGPAGGNTGELFF
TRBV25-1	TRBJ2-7	CASSELAETYEQYF
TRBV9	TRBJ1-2	CASSVGAGGANYGYTF
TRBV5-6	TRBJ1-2	CASSLGGWTGMSFYGYTF
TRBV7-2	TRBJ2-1	CASSFRGGIPYNEQFF
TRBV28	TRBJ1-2	CASNAGTLLYYGYTF
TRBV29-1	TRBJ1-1	CSVATGYTEAFF